The rows below give T cell receptor beta chains drawn from one sample of a study of cytomegalovirus exposure and HLA in healthy donors. Assay: immunoSEQ multiplex PCR; the TCRdb copy retains only in-frame clones and omits some. This table has 150,000 to 200,000 clones, 75% to 85% appearing once. The sequencing input was PBMCs. The source is a woman between 50 and 59 years old in good health and CMV-seropositive. The CDR3 runs from the conserved cysteine through the conserved F or W. D genes are given only for firm matches. Not all rows give a size; the values are once, few, many and, for expanded clones, a class.

v_call: TRBV7-3
j_call: TRBJ1-2
clone_size: .
d_call: .
cdr3_nt: TGTGCCAGCAGCACCGCCCCCCGGGTCGAAGATGGCTACACCTTC
cdr3_aa: CASSTAPRVEDGYTF

v_call: TRBV12-5
j_call: TRBJ1-1
clone_size: .
d_call: .
cdr3_nt: TGTGCTAGTGGTCCCCGACAGAATAGAAAGAACACTGAAGCTTTCTTT
cdr3_aa: CASGPRQNRKNTEAFF

v_call: TRBV19
j_call: TRBJ2-2
clone_size: .
d_call: .
cdr3_nt: TGTGCCAGTAGCTTACGTGACCTGGGGGCTGAGGAGCTGTTTTTT
cdr3_aa: CASSLRDLGAEELFF

v_call: TRBV10-1
j_call: TRBJ2-7
clone_size: .
d_call: .
cdr3_nt: TGCGCCAGCAGTAAGGGGGTTGGCTACGAGCAGTACTTC
cdr3_aa: CASSKGVGYEQYF

v_call: TRBV4-2
j_call: TRBJ1-3
clone_size: .
d_call: .
cdr3_nt: TGTGCCAGCAGCCAAGATCCCCAGGGGACCGGAAACACCATATATTTT
cdr3_aa: CASSQDPQGTGNTIYF

v_call: TRBV6-5
j_call: TRBJ2-7
clone_size: .
d_call: TRBD2
cdr3_nt: TGTGCCACAGGAAGACTAGCGGGGGCCAACGAGCAGTACTTC
cdr3_aa: CATGRLAGANEQYF

v_call: TRBV4-2
j_call: TRBJ2-1
clone_size: .
d_call: TRBD2
cdr3_nt: TGTGCCAGCAGCCAAGTCGGGACTAGGGGGGCCGGGGAGCAGTTCTTC
cdr3_aa: CASSQVGTRGAGEQFF

v_call: TRBV6-1
j_call: TRBJ2-2
clone_size: .
d_call: .
cdr3_nt: TGTGCCAGCAGTTCCGGACAGAGTGAGCTGTTTTTT
cdr3_aa: CASSSGQSELFF

v_call: TRBV5-1
j_call: TRBJ2-7
clone_size: .
d_call: TRBD1
cdr3_nt: TGCGCCAGCAGCTTCGGACAGGGCTACGACGAGCAGTACTTC
cdr3_aa: CASSFGQGYDEQYF

v_call: TRBV21-1
j_call: TRBJ1-2
clone_size: .
d_call: .
cdr3_nt: TGTGCCAGCAGCCCCTTTTCACCAGGGTTCTATGGCTACACCTTC
cdr3_aa: CASSPFSPGFYGYTF

v_call: TRBV15
j_call: TRBJ1-2
clone_size: .
d_call: .
cdr3_nt: TGTGCCACCAGCAGAGGATATGGGGGGTTCGGCTACACCTTC
cdr3_aa: CATSRGYGGFGYTF

v_call: TRBV5-1
j_call: TRBJ2-7
clone_size: .
d_call: TRBD1
cdr3_nt: TGCGCCAGCAGCTTACAGGGACAGGGGGTAAAGGAAGTATACTTC
cdr3_aa: CASSLQGQGVKEVYF

v_call: TRBV19
j_call: TRBJ2-7
clone_size: .
d_call: TRBD2
cdr3_nt: TGTGCCAGTCGACTAGCGGGGGTCGGCACCTACGAGCAGTACTTC
cdr3_aa: CASRLAGVGTYEQYF

v_call: TRBV4-2
j_call: TRBJ1-2
clone_size: once
d_call: .
cdr3_nt: TGTGCCAGCAGCCAAACAAATTCAGGGGTCTATGGCTACACCTTC
cdr3_aa: CASSQTNSGVYGYTF

v_call: TRBV13
j_call: TRBJ1-2
clone_size: .
d_call: .
cdr3_nt: TGTGCCAGCAGCTTAGGCCTTGCAGGGGCGATTAACTATGGCTACACCTTC
cdr3_aa: CASSLGLAGAINYGYTF

v_call: TRBV7-9
j_call: TRBJ2-1
clone_size: .
d_call: TRBD1
cdr3_nt: TGTGCCAGCAGCTTAGCGTTAGGGACAGGGAAGTACAATGAGCAGTTCTTC
cdr3_aa: CASSLALGTGKYNEQFF

v_call: TRBV6-1
j_call: TRBJ2-7
clone_size: .
d_call: .
cdr3_nt: TGTGCCAGCAGTGAGTGGACAGACCTCTCCTACGAGCAGTACTTC
cdr3_aa: CASSEWTDLSYEQYF

v_call: TRBV9
j_call: TRBJ2-1
clone_size: .
d_call: TRBD2
cdr3_nt: TGTGCCAGCAGCGTAGACAGAGCGGGGGCCTCCAATGAGCAGTTCTTC
cdr3_aa: CASSVDRAGASNEQFF

v_call: TRBV4-1
j_call: TRBJ2-1
clone_size: .
d_call: TRBD2
cdr3_nt: TGCGCCAGCAGCCAAGAAGGGACTAGCGGGGGGGCCAATGAGCAGTTCTTC
cdr3_aa: CASSQEGTSGGANEQFF

v_call: TRBV13
j_call: TRBJ2-2
clone_size: .
d_call: TRBD1
cdr3_nt: TGTGCCAGCACCCCAGACAGGGGCGGCGCCGGGGAGCTGTTTTTT
cdr3_aa: CASTPDRGGAGELFF

v_call: TRBV30
j_call: TRBJ1-5
clone_size: few
d_call: TRBD1
cdr3_nt: TGTGCCTGGAGTCCGGGACAGGGACTGCCCCAGCATTTT
cdr3_aa: CAWSPGQGLPQHF

v_call: TRBV5-8
j_call: TRBJ1-5
clone_size: few
d_call: TRBD1
cdr3_nt: TGTGCCAGCAGCTGGGGACAGAAGTACAATCAGCCCCAGCATTTT
cdr3_aa: CASSWGQKYNQPQHF

v_call: TRBV15
j_call: TRBJ2-1
clone_size: few
d_call: TRBD1
cdr3_nt: TGTGCCACCAGCAGAGCTAGGGGGCCAGGGGGCTACAATGAGCAGTTCTTC
cdr3_aa: CATSRARGPGGYNEQFF

v_call: TRBV9
j_call: TRBJ1-6
clone_size: .
d_call: .
cdr3_nt: TGTGCCAGCAGCGTCGGCAAGACACCTAATTCACCCCTCCACTTT
cdr3_aa: CASSVGKTPNSPLHF

v_call: TRBV28
j_call: TRBJ2-5
clone_size: .
d_call: .
cdr3_nt: TGTGCCAGCAGTTTTTGGGGCAGGGTAGGATTAGAGACCCAGTACTTC
cdr3_aa: CASSFWGRVGLETQYF

v_call: TRBV5-4
j_call: TRBJ2-5
clone_size: .
d_call: .
cdr3_nt: TGTGCCAGCAGCGTCGGAGAGACGGAGACCCAGTACTTC
cdr3_aa: CASSVGETETQYF

v_call: TRBV2
j_call: TRBJ2-3
clone_size: .
d_call: TRBD2
cdr3_nt: TGTGCCAGCTCTGGCCCGATTAGCGGGGGGGCCTGTGGAGATACGCAGTATTTT
cdr3_aa: CASSGPISGGACGDTQYF

v_call: TRBV9
j_call: TRBJ2-5
clone_size: .
d_call: .
cdr3_nt: TGTGCCAGCAGCGTAGAACAGAGTCAAGAGACCCAGTACTTC
cdr3_aa: CASSVEQSQETQYF

v_call: TRBV14
j_call: TRBJ2-5
clone_size: .
d_call: TRBD1
cdr3_nt: TGTGCCAGCAGCCAAGCGGGACAGGGGTACCAAGAGACCCAGTACTTC
cdr3_aa: CASSQAGQGYQETQYF

v_call: TRBV7-2
j_call: TRBJ2-5
clone_size: .
d_call: TRBD1
cdr3_nt: TGTGCCAGCAGCTTCCCGGGACAGGCGAAGACCCAGTACTTC
cdr3_aa: CASSFPGQAKTQYF

v_call: TRBV2
j_call: TRBJ2-7
clone_size: .
d_call: TRBD1
cdr3_nt: TGTGCCAGCAGTCGGACAGGGGGCTCCTACGAGCAGTACTTC
cdr3_aa: CASSRTGGSYEQYF

v_call: TRBV13
j_call: TRBJ1-4
clone_size: .
d_call: .
cdr3_nt: TGTGCCAGCAGCCAAGGCGGATTTGCAACTAATGAAAAACTGTTTTTT
cdr3_aa: CASSQGGFATNEKLFF

v_call: TRBV11-2
j_call: TRBJ2-1
clone_size: few
d_call: .
cdr3_nt: TGTGCCAGCAGCACTCATCCGGGAGCTCCTGGCGATGAGCAGTTCTTC
cdr3_aa: CASSTHPGAPGDEQFF

v_call: TRBV27
j_call: TRBJ2-2
clone_size: few
d_call: TRBD2
cdr3_nt: TGTGCCAGCAGTTTAATAGCGGGGGGTTACACCGGGGAGCTGTTTTTT
cdr3_aa: CASSLIAGGYTGELFF

v_call: TRBV2
j_call: TRBJ1-2
clone_size: .
d_call: TRBD1
cdr3_nt: TGTGCCAGCAGACTCGGACAGGCCCAGGCCTATGGCTACACCTTC
cdr3_aa: CASRLGQAQAYGYTF

v_call: TRBV6-1
j_call: TRBJ1-2
clone_size: .
d_call: TRBD1
cdr3_nt: TGTGCCAGCAGTGAAGCTGAGACAGGGAACTATGGCTACACCTTC
cdr3_aa: CASSEAETGNYGYTF

v_call: TRBV18
j_call: TRBJ1-6
clone_size: .
d_call: TRBD1
cdr3_nt: TGTGCCAGCTCAAGATCTGGGACAGGAGAATCACCCCTCCACTTT
cdr3_aa: CASSRSGTGESPLHF

v_call: TRBV2
j_call: TRBJ1-5
clone_size: .
d_call: TRBD1
cdr3_nt: TGTGCCAGCAGGGACAGGGGGAGGGACAATCAGCCCCAGCATTTT
cdr3_aa: CASRDRGRDNQPQHF

v_call: TRBV30
j_call: TRBJ2-3
clone_size: .
d_call: TRBD2
cdr3_nt: TGTGCCTGGGGTTTGGGACTAGCGGGGTCAGATACGCAGTATTTT
cdr3_aa: CAWGLGLAGSDTQYF

v_call: TRBV6-1
j_call: TRBJ1-1
clone_size: .
d_call: .
cdr3_nt: TGTGCCAGCAGTGAAGCAGGAGGGAGTACTGAAGCTTTCTTT
cdr3_aa: CASSEAGGSTEAFF

v_call: TRBV6-4
j_call: TRBJ2-2
clone_size: .
d_call: TRBD1
cdr3_nt: TGTGCCAGCAGTAGGGACAGTAGCACCGGGGAGCTGTTTTTT
cdr3_aa: CASSRDSSTGELFF

v_call: TRBV4-1
j_call: TRBJ2-3
clone_size: .
d_call: .
cdr3_nt: TGCGCCAGCAGCCCAAGTGCATCAAGGGGGGATACGCAGTATTTT
cdr3_aa: CASSPSASRGDTQYF

v_call: TRBV14
j_call: TRBJ2-3
clone_size: .
d_call: .
cdr3_nt: TGTGCCAGCAGCCGTTTACAGATTAGCACAGATACGCAGTATTTT
cdr3_aa: CASSRLQISTDTQYF

v_call: TRBV7-7
j_call: TRBJ2-5
clone_size: .
d_call: .
cdr3_nt: TGTGCCAGCAGCTCCCCTGGGGGGTGGGAGACCCAGTACTTC
cdr3_aa: CASSSPGGWETQYF

v_call: TRBV19
j_call: TRBJ1-1
clone_size: .
d_call: TRBD1
cdr3_nt: TGTGCCAGTAGTGGTAAAGGACAGGGGGCGAGAAACACTGAAGCTTTCTTT
cdr3_aa: CASSGKGQGARNTEAFF

v_call: TRBV7-2
j_call: TRBJ1-1
clone_size: .
d_call: .
cdr3_nt: TGTGCCAGCAGCTTAGGACAGCTGAGTGAAGCTTTCTTT
cdr3_aa: CASSLGQLSEAFF

v_call: TRBV10-3
j_call: TRBJ1-1
clone_size: .
d_call: TRBD1
cdr3_nt: TGTGCCACAACCGGGGAAGGGGGCTTGAACACTGAAGCTTTCTTT
cdr3_aa: CATTGEGGLNTEAFF

v_call: TRBV7-9
j_call: TRBJ1-5
clone_size: .
d_call: TRBD1
cdr3_nt: TGTTCCAGCAGCTTTACAGGGGGCGGAGGGGGCAATCAGCCCCAGCATTTT
cdr3_aa: CSSSFTGGGGGNQPQHF

v_call: TRBV19
j_call: TRBJ2-2
clone_size: .
d_call: TRBD1
cdr3_nt: TGTGCCAGTAGTTTACAGGGGGCCGGGGAGCTGTTTTTT
cdr3_aa: CASSLQGAGELFF

v_call: TRBV6-5
j_call: TRBJ2-1
clone_size: .
d_call: TRBD2
cdr3_nt: TGTGCCAGCAGTTACGGACTAGCGGGGGGCGGGGATGAGCAGTTCTTC
cdr3_aa: CASSYGLAGGGDEQFF

v_call: TRBV6-5
j_call: TRBJ1-5
clone_size: .
d_call: TRBD1
cdr3_nt: TGTGCCAGCAGTGCATACAGGGGGCAGAATCAGCCCCAGCATTTT
cdr3_aa: CASSAYRGQNQPQHF

v_call: TRBV7-2
j_call: TRBJ2-1
clone_size: .
d_call: TRBD2
cdr3_nt: TGTGCCAGCAGCTTAGTTGGAGCGGGGGTGGGCAATGAGCAGTTCTTC
cdr3_aa: CASSLVGAGVGNEQFF

v_call: TRBV5-5
j_call: TRBJ2-2
clone_size: .
d_call: .
cdr3_nt: TGTGCCAGCACCCTGAGACATTCGGACACCGGGGAGCTGTTTTTT
cdr3_aa: CASTLRHSDTGELFF

v_call: TRBV7-9
j_call: TRBJ2-7
clone_size: .
d_call: TRBD2
cdr3_nt: TGTGCCAGCAGCTTGCCCACTAGCGGGGACTCCTACGAGCAGTACTTC
cdr3_aa: CASSLPTSGDSYEQYF

v_call: TRBV7-3
j_call: TRBJ1-1
clone_size: few
d_call: .
cdr3_nt: TGTGCCAGCAGCTCCCGCCCGGGATATGAAGCTTTCTTT
cdr3_aa: CASSSRPGYEAFF

v_call: TRBV2
j_call: TRBJ1-6
clone_size: few
d_call: .
cdr3_nt: TGTGCCAGCACGGCAAGGAGCTCCTATAATTCACCCCTCCACTTT
cdr3_aa: CASTARSSYNSPLHF

v_call: TRBV5-1
j_call: TRBJ2-7
clone_size: .
d_call: TRBD1
cdr3_nt: TGCGCCAGCAGCGGGGGGACAGGGGGCTCCTACGAGCAGTACTTC
cdr3_aa: CASSGGTGGSYEQYF

v_call: TRBV5-5
j_call: TRBJ2-2
clone_size: .
d_call: .
cdr3_nt: TGTGCCAGTTTGAGAGAGGGAACGGAGAACACCGGGGAGCTGTTTTTT
cdr3_aa: CASLREGTENTGELFF

v_call: TRBV29-1
j_call: TRBJ1-4
clone_size: .
d_call: .
cdr3_nt: TGCAGCGTTGGAGGGAGGGCTAATGAAAAACTGTTTTTT
cdr3_aa: CSVGGRANEKLFF

v_call: TRBV29-1
j_call: TRBJ2-7
clone_size: .
d_call: .
cdr3_nt: TGCAGCGTTGAACTAGCGAACGAGCAGTACTTC
cdr3_aa: CSVELANEQYF